This T cell receptor (beta chain) is drawn from a study of technical replicates of blood from four donors. Using immunoSEQ multiplex PCR, the repertoire was profiled, and TCRdb retains in-frame clones only, with some absent. The sample has around 97,000 clones, approximately 94% seen once. Sequenced material: T cells isolated from PBMCs. This TCR derives from a human donor in good health.

In nucleotides, the CDR3 is TGCGCCAGCAGCGCAGTACCGGGACAGGGGAATGAAAAACTGTTTTTT. Amino acid sequence: CASSAVPGQGNEKLFF. The chain recombines TRBV5-1 with TRBJ1-4; TRBD1 matches at 10 bases. This CDR3 contains 16 residues. The V segment lost 4 bases and the J segment 5 bases; nucleotides outside the gene matches: 8. Germline CDR1 reads SGHRS; CDR2 reads YFSETQ.